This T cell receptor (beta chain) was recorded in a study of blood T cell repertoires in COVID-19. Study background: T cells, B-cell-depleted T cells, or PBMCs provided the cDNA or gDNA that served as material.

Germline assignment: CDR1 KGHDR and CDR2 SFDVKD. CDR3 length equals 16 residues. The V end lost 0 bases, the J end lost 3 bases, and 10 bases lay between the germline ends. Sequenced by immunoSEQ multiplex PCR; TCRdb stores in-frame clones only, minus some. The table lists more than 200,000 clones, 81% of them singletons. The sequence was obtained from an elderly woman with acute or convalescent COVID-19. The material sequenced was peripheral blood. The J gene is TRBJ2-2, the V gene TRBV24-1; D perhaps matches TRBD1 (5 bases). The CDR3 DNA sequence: TGTGCCACCAGTGATTTGATGGACACCTACACCGGGGAGCTGTTTTTT. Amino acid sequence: CATSDLMDTYTGELFF.